Reported below is one T cell receptor beta chain. The target antigen is unknown. TCRdb ran MiXCR on the 5' RACE reads and lists one entry per CDR3 protein. Among a few hundred thousand distinct CDR3 sequences listed, roughly 15% were seen once. This entry belongs to a study of T-cell memory formation after mild COVID-19. Study details: Largely, the TCR clusters proved donor specific. Study-wide points: Prior to infection, memory already included some responding clones, suggesting cross-reactive memory joined.

The sequenced sample consisted of PBMCs or a T cell subset sorted from them (not recorded which). This TCR came from a man between 18 and 29 years old who had mild COVID-19 (a few samples of this study predate the infection). Cell type and time point are not known.

The CDR3 DNA reads TGTGCCAGCAGCCGATCGGGGTTCATGAACACTGAAGCTTTCTTT. This encodes CASSRSGFMNTEAFF. The chain uses TRBV6-5 and TRBJ1-1, with D uncertain. With 6 bases removed from V and 0 bases from J, the gap between germline ends came to 14 bases. The length of the CDR3 is 15 residues. Germline V CDR1 and CDR2: MNHEY, SVGAGI.